Listed here is a single TCR beta chain. Its antigen is still unknown. After about 10 days in culture, the CD4+ T cells were isolated. These data are taken from a study of vaccination effects on CD4 cells after COVID-19. Study-level points and caveats: Researchers report that only 1 of 255 vaccine-induced clones in healthy vaccinees cross-reacted with common cold coronaviruses.

Measured with immunoSEQ multiplex PCR; TCRdb has only the in-frame clones, and not every one. The table shows tens of thousands of clones, with about 74% occurring only once. Trimming pared 5 bases from V and 5 bases from J, leaving 12 bases between. The CDR3 totals 13 residues. Germline V gives CDR1 SGHNT, CDR2 YENEEA. This chain joins TRBV11-3 and TRBJ2-5; TRBD2 is a possible D gene (6 bases). The clonotype originates from a human donor who received a COVID-19 vaccine. The sample in question was CD4+ T cells from PBMCs cultured without peptide, obtained before COVID-19 vaccination. CDR3: CASSPTSLETQYF. For the CDR3, the DNA is TGTGCCAGCAGCCCGACTAGTTTGGAGACCCAGTACTTC.